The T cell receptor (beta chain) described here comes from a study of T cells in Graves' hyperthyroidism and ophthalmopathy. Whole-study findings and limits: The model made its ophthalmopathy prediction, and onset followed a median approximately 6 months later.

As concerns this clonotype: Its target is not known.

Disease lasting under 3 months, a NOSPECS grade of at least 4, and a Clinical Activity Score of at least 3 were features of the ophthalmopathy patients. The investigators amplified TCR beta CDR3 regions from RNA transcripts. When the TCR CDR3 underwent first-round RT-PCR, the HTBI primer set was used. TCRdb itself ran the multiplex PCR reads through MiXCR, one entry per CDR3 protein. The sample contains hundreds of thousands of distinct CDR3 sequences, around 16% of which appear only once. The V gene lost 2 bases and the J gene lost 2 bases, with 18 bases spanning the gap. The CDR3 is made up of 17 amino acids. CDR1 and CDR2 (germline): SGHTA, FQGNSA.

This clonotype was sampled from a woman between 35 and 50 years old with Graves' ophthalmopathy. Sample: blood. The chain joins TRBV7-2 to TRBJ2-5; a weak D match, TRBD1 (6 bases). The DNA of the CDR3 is TGTGCCAGCAGCTTAAGGGGGTCCCACCGTCAACAAGAGACCCAGTACTTC. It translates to CASSLRGSHRQQETQYF. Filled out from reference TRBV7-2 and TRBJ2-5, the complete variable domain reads GAGVSQSPSNKVTEKGKDVELRCDPISGHTALYWYRQSLGQGLEFLIYFQGNSAPDKSGLPSDRFSAERTGGSVSTLTIQRTQQEDSAVYLCASSLRGSHRQQETQYFGPGTRLLVL.